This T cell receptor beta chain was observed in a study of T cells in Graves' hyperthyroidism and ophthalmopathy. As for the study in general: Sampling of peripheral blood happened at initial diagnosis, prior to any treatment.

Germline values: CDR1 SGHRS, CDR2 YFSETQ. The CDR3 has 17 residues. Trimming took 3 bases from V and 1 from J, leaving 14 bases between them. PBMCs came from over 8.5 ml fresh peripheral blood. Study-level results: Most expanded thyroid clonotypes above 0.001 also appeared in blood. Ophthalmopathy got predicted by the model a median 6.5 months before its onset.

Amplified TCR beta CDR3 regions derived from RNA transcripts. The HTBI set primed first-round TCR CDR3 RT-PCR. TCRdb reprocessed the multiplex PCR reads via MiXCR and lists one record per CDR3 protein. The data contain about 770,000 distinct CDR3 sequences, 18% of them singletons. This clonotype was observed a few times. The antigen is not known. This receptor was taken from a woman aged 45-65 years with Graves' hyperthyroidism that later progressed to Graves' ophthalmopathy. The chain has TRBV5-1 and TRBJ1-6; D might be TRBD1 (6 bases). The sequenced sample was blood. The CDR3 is CASSSSGHYSYNSPLHF. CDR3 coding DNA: TGCGCCAGCAGCTCATCGGGACACTATTCCTATAATTCACCCCTCCACTTT.